This T cell receptor (beta chain) stems from a study of blood T cell repertoires in COVID-19. Study details: The United States, Italy and Spain were the sources of the acute and convalescent COVID-19 samples. Sources were T cells, B-cell-depleted T cells, or PBMCs; the material itself was cDNA or gDNA.

J gave up 5 bases and V 4 bases, and 16 bases lay outside the gene matches. Germline CDR1 is MNHEY and CDR2 is SMNVEV (reference sequence). The CDR3 consists of 19 residues. In the authors' workflow: It was from reference gene primer amplification that nucleated cell counts were estimated. Data came from immunoSEQ multiplex PCR; TCRdb stores just in-frame clones and leaves some out. V and J calls plus clone size are reproduced from that table; the DNA served to infer D and trimming. The sample consists of 90,000 or so clones, approximately 92% of them appearing once. The rearrangement links TRBV27 to TRBJ2-1; 11 nucleotides agree with TRBD2. The sample was peripheral blood. This receptor was obtained from a woman older than 75 with active COVID-19. The CDR3 loop reads CASSSRTRSGRAAHNEQFF. The CDR3 coding sequence is TGTGCCAGCAGTTCTAGAACTCGTAGCGGGAGGGCCGCCCACAATGAGCAGTTCTTC.